This TCR beta chain was sequenced in a study of T cell responses to AZD1222 COVID-19 vaccine. Regarding the study as a whole: Baseline seropositivity characterized only a handful of AZD1222 recipients.

On this clone itself: No antigen is known for it.

The data were produced by immunoSEQ multiplex PCR, yet TCRdb's version contains in-frame clones alone and is incomplete. The sample includes roughly 160,000 clones, 90% to 95% of them seen just once. This CDR3 is built from 15 residues. Germline-derived CDR1 and CDR2 are GTSNPN and SVGIG (reference sequence). Trimming took 4 bases from V and 1 from J, leaving 16 bases between them. The sequencing used peripheral blood, collected on day 0 of AZD1222 vaccination. The V call is TRBV30, the J call TRBJ1-2; no reliable D call. The TCR sequence derives from an adult in good health. The CDR3 spells CAWKVKGGYNYGYTF. In DNA, the CDR3 is TGTGCCTGGAAAGTCAAGGGCGGCTATAACTATGGCTACACCTTC.